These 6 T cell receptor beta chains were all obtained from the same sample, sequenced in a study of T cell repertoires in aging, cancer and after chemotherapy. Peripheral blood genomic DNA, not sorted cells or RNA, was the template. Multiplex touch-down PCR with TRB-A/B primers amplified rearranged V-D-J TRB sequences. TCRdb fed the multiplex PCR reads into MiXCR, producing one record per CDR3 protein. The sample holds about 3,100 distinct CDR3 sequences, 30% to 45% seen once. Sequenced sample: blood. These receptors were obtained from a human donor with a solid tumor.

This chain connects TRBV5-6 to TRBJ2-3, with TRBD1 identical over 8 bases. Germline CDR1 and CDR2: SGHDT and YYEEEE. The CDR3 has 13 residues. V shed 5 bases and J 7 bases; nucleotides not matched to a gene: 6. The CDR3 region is CASRLQGANTQYF. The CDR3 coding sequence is TGTGCCAGCAGATTGCAGGGGGCAAATACGCAGTATTTT.

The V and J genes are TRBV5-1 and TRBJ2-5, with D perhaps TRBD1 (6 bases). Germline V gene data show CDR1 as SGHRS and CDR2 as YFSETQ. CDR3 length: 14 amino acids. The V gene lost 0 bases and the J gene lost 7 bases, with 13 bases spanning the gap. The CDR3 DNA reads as TGCGCCAGCAGCTTGGACAGGGAGTTTGCGACCCAGTACTTC. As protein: CASSLDREFATQYF.

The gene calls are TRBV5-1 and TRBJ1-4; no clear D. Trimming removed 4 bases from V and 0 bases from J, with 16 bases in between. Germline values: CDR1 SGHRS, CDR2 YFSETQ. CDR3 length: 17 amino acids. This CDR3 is CASSNGPKTATNEKLFF. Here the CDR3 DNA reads TGCGCCAGCAGCAACGGACCTAAGACGGCAACTAATGAAAAACTGTTTTTT.

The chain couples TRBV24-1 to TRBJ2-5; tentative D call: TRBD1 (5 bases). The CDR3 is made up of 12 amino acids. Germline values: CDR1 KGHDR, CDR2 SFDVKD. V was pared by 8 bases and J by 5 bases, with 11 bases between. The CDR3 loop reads CATKGVQETQYF. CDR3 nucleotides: TGTGCCACCAAAGGGGTACAGGAGACCCAGTACTTC.

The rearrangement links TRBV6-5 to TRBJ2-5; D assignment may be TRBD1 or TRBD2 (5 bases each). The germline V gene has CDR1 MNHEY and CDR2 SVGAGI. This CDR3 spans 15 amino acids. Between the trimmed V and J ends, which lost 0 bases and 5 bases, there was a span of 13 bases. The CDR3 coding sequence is TGTGCCAGCAGTTACTCCGCGACGGGGCGGGAGACCCAGTACTTC. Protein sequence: CASSYSATGRETQYF.

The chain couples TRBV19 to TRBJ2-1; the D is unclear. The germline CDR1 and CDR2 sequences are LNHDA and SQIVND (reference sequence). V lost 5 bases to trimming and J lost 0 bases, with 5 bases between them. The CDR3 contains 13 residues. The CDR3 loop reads CASSGSSYNEQFF. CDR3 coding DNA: TGTGCCAGTAGTGGAAGCTCCTACAATGAGCAGTTCTTC.